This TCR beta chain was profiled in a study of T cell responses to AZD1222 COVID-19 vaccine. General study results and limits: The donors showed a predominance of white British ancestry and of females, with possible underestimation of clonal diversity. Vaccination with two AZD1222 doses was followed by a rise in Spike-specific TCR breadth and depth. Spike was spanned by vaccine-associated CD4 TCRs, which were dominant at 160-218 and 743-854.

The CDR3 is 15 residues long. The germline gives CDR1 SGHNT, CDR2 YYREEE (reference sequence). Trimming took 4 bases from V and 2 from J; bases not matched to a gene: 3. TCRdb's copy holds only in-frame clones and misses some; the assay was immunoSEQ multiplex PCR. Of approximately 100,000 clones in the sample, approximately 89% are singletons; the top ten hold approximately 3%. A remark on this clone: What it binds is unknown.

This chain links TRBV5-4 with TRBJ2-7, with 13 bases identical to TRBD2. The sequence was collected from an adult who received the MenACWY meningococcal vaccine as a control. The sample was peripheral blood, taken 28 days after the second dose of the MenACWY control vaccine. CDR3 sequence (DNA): TGTGCCAGCAGCCTAACTAGCGGGGGGGCCTACGAGCAGTACTTC. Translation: CASSLTSGGAYEQYF.